The 21 T cell receptor beta chains in this list originate from one sample, sequenced in a study of T cells in Graves' hyperthyroidism and ophthalmopathy. Researchers amplified the TCR beta CDR3 regions from RNA transcripts. First-round RT-PCR with HTBI primers amplified the TCR CDR3 region. TCRdb reanalysed the multiplex PCR reads using MiXCR and keeps one entry per CDR3 protein. The sample lists roughly 710,000 distinct CDR3 sequences, roughly a third occurring once. The sequenced material came from blood. These receptor sequences come from a woman in her 40s with Graves' hyperthyroidism.

This clonotype has a handful of counts. The chain uses TRBV4-1 and TRBJ2-7, with 9 bases that match TRBD1. The trim removed 2 bases at V and 8 bases at J, leaving 7 bases unmatched. The CDR3 consists of 14 residues. Germline V gene sequence: CDR1 MGHRA, CDR2 YSYEKL. The CDR3 coding sequence is TGCGCCAGCAGCCAACCGGGACAGGGCGGAAAGCAGTACTTC. Translated: CASSQPGQGGKQYF.

This clonotype has more than one count but fewer than ten. The chain couples TRBV3-1 to TRBJ1-1, with D uncertain. The CDR3 consists of 14 residues. V shed 4 bases and J shed 0 bases, with 9 bases lying between them. CDR1 is LGHDT, CDR2 YNNKEL, per germline (reference sequence). As DNA, the CDR3 is TGTGCCAGCAGCCCGGACGGCATGAACACTGAAGCTTTCTTT. Translating gives CASSPDGMNTEAFF.

The chain is built from TRBV7-2 and TRBJ2-5; D remains unclear. The germline V gene has CDR1 SGHTA and CDR2 FQGNSA. V lost 2 bases and J lost 1, with 8 bases in between. The CDR3 spans 14 residues. The CDR3 DNA reads TGTGCCAGCAGCTTAAATTCCGGCCAAGAGACCCAGTACTTC. Residues: CASSLNSGQETQYF.

Notes on this clonotype: The junction shows a germline mismatch at one end, possibly a read error. The gene calls are TRBV6-5 and TRBJ1-1; a weak D match, TRBD1 (5 bases). This CDR3 is built from 17 residues. Germline values: CDR1 MNHEY, CDR2 SVGAGI. The CDR3 coding sequence is TGTGCCAGCAGATACTATGCTGACAGACCCCTGAACACTGAAGCTTTCTTT. Its translation is CASRYYADRPLNTEAFF.

This clonotype was counted at least ten times. V and J are TRBV6-5 and TRBJ1-2; D not certain. CDR1 and CDR2 (germline): MNHEY, SVGAGI. Trimming pared 2 bases from V and 0 bases from J, leaving 10 bases between. The CDR3 loop spans 15 amino acids. Here the CDR3 DNA reads TGTGCCAGCAGTTACCACCCGGGTTCTAACTATGGCTACACCTTC. Amino acid sequence: CASSYHPGSNYGYTF.

The J gene is TRBJ1-2, the V gene TRBV29-1; D might be TRBD1 (5 bases). Germline V lookup: CDR1 SQVTM, CDR2 ANQGSEA. This CDR3 comprises 13 residues. V lost 3 bases and J lost 4, with 12 bases in between. The CDR3: CSVDPGRSYGYTF. As DNA, the CDR3 is TGCAGCGTTGACCCAGGGCGCAGCTATGGCTACACCTTC. The full variable domain, with the rest looked up from reference TRBV29-1 and TRBJ1-2, is SAVISQKPSRDICQRGTSLTIQCQVDSQVTMMFWYRQQPGQSLTLIATANQGSEATYESGFVIDKFPISRPNLTFSTLTVSNMSPEDSSIYLCSVDPGRSYGYTFGSGTRLTVV.

This clonotype was seen ten or more times. This chain links TRBV7-8 with TRBJ2-5; TRBD1 is a possible D gene (6 bases). CDR1 is SGHVS, CDR2 FQNEAQ, per germline. This CDR3 spans 16 amino acids. Deletions cut 4 bases from V and 2 bases from J, with 17 bases between. Written as DNA, the CDR3 is TGTGCCAGCAGCTCCCCCAACAGGGTAGGGCAAGAGACCCAGTACTTC. Translated: CASSSPNRVGQETQYF. The full variable domain, rest sourced from reference TRBV7-8 and TRBJ2-5, is GAGVSQSPRYKVAKRGQDVALRCDPISGHVSLFWYQQALGQGPEFLTYFQNEAQLDKSGLPSDRFFAERPEGSVSTLKIQRTQQEDSAVYLCASSSPNRVGQETQYFGPGTRLLVL.

In this sample, this clonotype turned up once. This chain links TRBV14 with TRBJ1-1, with D possibly being TRBD1 (5 bases). This CDR3 spans 17 amino acids. CDR1 and CDR2 from the germline V gene are SGHDN and FVKESK. The V and J ends lost 4 bases and 8 bases respectively, with 26 bases between them. The CDR3 nucleotides are TGTGCCAGCAGCCCGAAGGGCCGACTCATGTCGGGGGGGGAAGCTTTCTTT. This gives the protein CASSPKGRLMSGGEAFF.

The V call is TRBV10-3, the J call TRBJ1-1; D is possibly TRBD1 (5 bases). The germline CDR1 and CDR2 sequences are ENHRY and SYGVKD. V dropped 3 bases and J dropped 6 bases, with 14 bases sitting between them. The CDR3 contains 14 residues. The CDR3 DNA reads as TGTGCCATCAGTGAACCGGGGCGAGGGGCTGAAGCTTTCTTT. Amino acids: CAISEPGRGAEAFF.

The rearrangement uses TRBV6-5 and TRBJ2-7; D might be TRBD2 (6 bases). The germline CDR1 and CDR2 sequences are MNHEY and SVGAGI. CDR3 size: 14 residues. With 6 bases removed from V and 2 bases from J, the gap between germline ends came to 14 bases. The CDR3 here is CASSTKAGPYEQYF. The CDR3 DNA is TGTGCCAGCAGCACGAAAGCGGGTCCCTACGAGCAGTACTTC.

This clonotype showed up just a few times. The rearrangement joins TRBV5-4 to TRBJ2-2; D call uncertain. Germline assignment: CDR1 SGHNT and CDR2 YYREEE (reference sequence). The V end was cut by 5 bases, the J end by 4 bases, with 15 bases between. CDR3 size: 15 residues. This CDR3 reads CASSPEPEATGELFF. CDR3 bases: TGTGCCAGCAGTCCCGAACCGGAAGCCACCGGGGAGCTGTTTTTT.

This clonotype appeared a few times. CDR3 DNA sequence: TGCAGTGTCCTTCAGGGGCCTGGTGGCTACACCTTC. It encodes CSVLQGPGGYTF. The chain is built from TRBV20-1 and TRBJ1-2; the D gene is possibly TRBD1 (6 bases). CDR3 length: 12 residues. V lost 7 bases, J lost 7 bases, and 16 bases lay in between. CDR1 is DFQATT and CDR2 is SNEGSKA in the germline V gene (reference sequence).

The chain couples TRBV9 to TRBJ2-7; D is undetermined. Near its end, the DNA agrees better with TRBJ2-1, so the J call may be wrong. The germline CDR1 and CDR2 sequences are SGDLS and YYNGEE. This CDR3 region has 14 residues. In DNA form, the CDR3 reads TGTGCCAGCAGCGGGAGTTACTCCTACAATGAGCAGTTCTTC. It codes for CASSGSYSYNEQFF.

This clonotype was recorded at least ten times. The rearrangement uses TRBV7-9 and TRBJ1-3; D remains ambiguous. Germline CDR1 and CDR2: SEHNR and FQNEAQ (reference sequence). Trimming stripped 0 bases from V and 4 bases from J, with 4 bases between. This CDR3 is built from 13 residues. CDR3 sequence reads: CASSLAGGNTIYF. As DNA, the CDR3 is TGTGCCAGCAGCTTAGCAGGGGGAAACACCATATATTTT.

The CDR3 sequence is CASSATGDHEQYF. DNA for the CDR3: TGTGCCAGCAGCGCGACAGGGGACCACGAGCAGTACTTC. J is TRBJ2-7 and V is TRBV5-4; 8 nucleotides agree with TRBD1. The CDR3 has 13 amino acids. Germline V CDR1 and CDR2: SGHNT, YYREEE (reference sequence). With 4 bases clipped from V and 5 bases from J, the junction kept 5 bases outside the gene matches.

The sample holds a few counts of this clonotype. The chain combines TRBV29-1 with TRBJ2-7; D gene ambiguous. Germline CDR1 SQVTM, CDR2 ANQGSEA. V lost 7 bases, J lost 0 bases, and 13 bases lay in between. The CDR3 covers 13 residues. Written as DNA, the CDR3 is TGCAGCGCCCTAGAGGCCTCCTCCTACGAGCAGTACTTC. It encodes CSALEASSYEQYF.

This clonotype came up a few times. The genes are TRBV6-1 and TRBJ1-5; D gene unclear. The CDR3 runs to 15 residues. Per germline, CDR1 MNHNS and CDR2 SASEGT. V was pared by 4 bases and J by 0 bases, with 10 bases between. In DNA form, the CDR3 reads TGTGCCAGCAGTGGAAACCCCAGTAGCAATCAGCCCCAGCATTTT. As protein: CASSGNPSSNQPQHF.

Ten or more counts support this clonotype. The genes are TRBV7-9 and TRBJ1-2; the match to TRBD1 covers 9 bases. The V gene end was trimmed by 5 bases and the J gene end by 1 base; junction bases not matched to a gene: 5. The CDR3 is 15 residues long. The germline gives CDR1 SEHNR, CDR2 FQNEAQ (reference sequence). The CDR3 nucleotides read TGTGCCAGCAGCCCGGACAGGGGAAGTAACTATGGCTACACCTTC. This sequence encodes CASSPDRGSNYGYTF.

The chain employs TRBV6-5 and TRBJ1-5; D perhaps matches TRBD1 (5 bases). The germline gives CDR1 MNHEY, CDR2 SVGAGI. Trimming took 5 bases from V and 2 from J, leaving 13 bases between them. The CDR3 extends over 15 amino acids. CDR3 sequence: CASSPFGGGNQPQHF. As DNA, the CDR3 is TGTGCCAGCAGTCCCTTCGGAGGGGGCAATCAGCCCCAGCATTTT.

The CDR3 here is CATRQSNQPQHF. The DNA of the CDR3 is TGTGCCACCAGACAGAGCAATCAGCCCCAGCATTTT. V is TRBV19 and J is TRBJ1-5; D may be TRBD1 (5 bases). Germline loops: CDR1 LNHDA, CDR2 SQIVND (reference sequence). The length of the CDR3 is 12 residues. The V end lost 10 bases, the J end lost 1 base, and 8 bases lay between the germline ends.

The gene calls are TRBV24-1 and TRBJ2-7; 9 bases map to TRBD2. With 5 bases clipped from V and 7 bases from J, the junction kept 11 bases outside the gene matches. The germline V gene encodes CDR1 KGHDR and CDR2 SFDVKD. This CDR3 has 15 amino acids. The CDR3 spells CATSGGLREGNEQYF. In nucleotides, the CDR3 is TGTGCCACCAGTGGAGGGTTGCGGGAGGGCAATGAGCAGTACTTC.